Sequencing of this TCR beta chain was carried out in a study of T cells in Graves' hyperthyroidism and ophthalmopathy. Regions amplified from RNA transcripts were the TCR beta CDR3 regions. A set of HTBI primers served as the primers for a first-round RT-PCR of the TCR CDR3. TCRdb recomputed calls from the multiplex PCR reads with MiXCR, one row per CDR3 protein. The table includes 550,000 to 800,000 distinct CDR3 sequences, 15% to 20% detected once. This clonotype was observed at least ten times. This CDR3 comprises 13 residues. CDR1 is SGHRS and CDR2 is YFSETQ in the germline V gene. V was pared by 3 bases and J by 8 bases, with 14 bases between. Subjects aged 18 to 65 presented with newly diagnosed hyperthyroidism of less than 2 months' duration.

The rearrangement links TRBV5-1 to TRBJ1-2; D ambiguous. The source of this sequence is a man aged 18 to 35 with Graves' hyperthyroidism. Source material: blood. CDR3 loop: CASSSHGSRGYTF. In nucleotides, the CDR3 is TGCGCCAGCAGCTCCCACGGGAGCCGGGGCTACACCTTC. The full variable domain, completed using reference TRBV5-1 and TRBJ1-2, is KAGVTQTPRYLIKTRGQQVTLSCSPISGHRSVSWYQQTPGQGLQFLFEYFSETQRNKGNFPGRFSGRQFSNSRSEMNVSTLELGDSALYLCASSSHGSRGYTFGSGTRLTVV.